This TCR beta chain was retrieved from a study of early T cells in non-severe SARS-CoV-2 infection. The overall study: From unsorted whole blood, bulk RNA was sequenced, and the chains remained unpaired. Findings and limits, study-wide: There was a bias toward anti-spike CD8 responses in VDJdb matching, which missed private and CD4 specificities.

Unique molecular identifiers (one per individual cDNA molecule) were attached. From the 5' RACE reads, TCRdb called clonotypes with MiXCR, one entry per CDR3 protein. The sample consists of fewer than 60,000 distinct CDR3 sequences, about 4% of them appearing once. Per germline, CDR1 SQVTM and CDR2 ANQGSEA. The V end lost 6 bases, the J end lost 6 bases, and 18 bases lay between the germline ends. The CDR3 has 14 residues. Ten or more counts support this clonotype. As yet, its antigen is unknown. The receptor was derived from an adult who was a healthcare worker with PCR-confirmed SARS-CoV-2 infection or an uninfected control (not recorded which). The sequenced sample consisted of whole blood. This chain connects TRBV29-1 to TRBJ2-1; D unclear. The DNA for the CDR3 is TGCAGCGTACCTGACCCTTTCTCCGGCAATGAGCAGTTCTTC. This gives the protein CSVPDPFSGNEQFF.